The rows below give T cell receptor beta chains drawn from one sample of a study of blood T cell repertoires in COVID-19. Measured with immunoSEQ multiplex PCR; TCRdb has only the in-frame clones, and not every one. The sample holds about 94,000 clones, 80% seen once. The source material was peripheral blood. These receptors originate from a human donor in a cohort sampled during active COVID-19. Both conserved end residues are part of each CDR3. Fields, in order: J gene, D gene, V gene, CDR3 protein. A D gene is named only where the DNA matches it firmly.

J: TRBJ2-3; D: NA; V: TRBV13; CDR3: CASSWATDTQYF
J: TRBJ2-3; D: NA; V: TRBV5-1; CDR3: CASSLGTSTDTQYF
J: TRBJ1-1; D: TRBD1; V: TRBV7-3; CDR3: CASSPMGTGEAFF
J: TRBJ2-7; D: TRBD2; V: TRBV2; CDR3: CASSPGTSGRASQYF
J: TRBJ1-6; D: NA; V: TRBV6-1; CDR3: CASSEFSGGSPLHF
J: TRBJ2-7; D: NA; V: TRBV15; CDR3: CATSRGAEGTYEQYF
J: TRBJ2-1; D: TRBD2; V: TRBV4-1; CDR3: CASSQDLAGGYNEQFF
J: TRBJ2-6; D: NA; V: TRBV11-3; CDR3: CASSSRGSGANVLTF
J: TRBJ2-7; D: NA; V: TRBV12-2; CDR3: CASRTGLAGYEQYF
J: TRBJ2-7; D: TRBD2; V: TRBV11-2; CDR3: CASSLELAGPYEQYF
J: TRBJ2-7; D: NA; V: TRBV19; CDR3: CASSFSGESSYEQYF
J: TRBJ1-1; D: NA; V: TRBV3-1/TRBV3-2; CDR3: CASSPITGNTEAFF
J: TRBJ1-2; D: NA; V: TRBV27; CDR3: CASSFSGYGYTF
J: TRBJ1-3; D: NA; V: TRBV18; CDR3: CASSPSGQIGNTIYF
J: TRBJ1-2; D: NA; V: TRBV30; CDR3: CACNFRGLDYGYTF
J: TRBJ2-7; D: NA; V: TRBV5-1; CDR3: CASSSPSYEQYF
J: TRBJ2-1; D: TRBD2; V: TRBV7-2; CDR3: CASSLTWSSGTSYNEQFF
J: TRBJ1-2; D: NA; V: TRBV7-8; CDR3: CASSTTGVYGYTF
J: TRBJ1-4; D: NA; V: TRBV29-1; CDR3: CSVGNRFNEKLFF
J: TRBJ1-6; D: TRBD1; V: TRBV28; CDR3: CASSSGTGGAGYNSPLHF
J: TRBJ1-2; D: NA; V: TRBV3-1/TRBV3-2; CDR3: CASSQRGRTSYTF
J: TRBJ1-2; D: TRBD1; V: TRBV3-1/TRBV3-2; CDR3: CASSLRDRGQGYTF
J: TRBJ2-7; D: NA; V: TRBV28; CDR3: CASSLGSYEQYF
J: TRBJ1-2; D: NA; V: TRBV5-6; CDR3: CASSLGRLSYGYTF
J: TRBJ2-7; D: TRBD2; V: TRBV7-2; CDR3: CASSLDLASGGEQYF
J: TRBJ1-1; D: TRBD1; V: TRBV29-1; CDR3: CSAVGGMNTEAFF
J: TRBJ1-2; D: NA; V: TRBV30; CDR3: CAWSTGASGYTF
J: TRBJ1-2; D: NA; V: TRBV18; CDR3: CASSPLSGEIGGYTF
J: TRBJ2-7; D: TRBD2; V: TRBV7-2; CDR3: CASSLELAGGAYEQYF
J: TRBJ2-7; D: TRBD2; V: TRBV12-3/TRBV12-4; CDR3: CASSGRLAGPQYF
J: TRBJ2-5; D: NA; V: TRBV18; CDR3: CASSPPGLQETQYF
J: TRBJ2-7; D: TRBD1; V: TRBV6-9; CDR3: CASSSPRGPSYEQYF
J: TRBJ1-4; D: TRBD1; V: TRBV18; CDR3: CASSLNPGQYATNEKLFF
J: TRBJ1-1; D: NA; V: TRBV5-1; CDR3: CASSQNTQGSSEAFF
J: TRBJ2-5; D: TRBD1; V: TRBV5-1; CDR3: CASSRLQGLEETQYF
J: TRBJ1-2; D: NA; V: TRBV19; CDR3: CASRQTADYGYTF
J: TRBJ1-4; D: NA; V: TRBV10-1; CDR3: CALTGTFSTNEKLFF
J: TRBJ2-7; D: NA; V: TRBV14; CDR3: CASSQDNGGRVFAEQYF
J: TRBJ2-1; D: TRBD2; V: TRBV5-5; CDR3: CASNQREKSYNEQFF
J: TRBJ2-7; D: TRBD1; V: TRBV24-1; CDR3: CATGQGYEQYF
J: TRBJ2-3; D: TRBD2; V: TRBV5-4; CDR3: CASSTRLAGVTDTQYF
J: TRBJ2-7; D: NA; V: TRBV19; CDR3: CASSRTATSYEQYF